Presented here are 8 T cell receptor beta chains from one specimen sequenced in a study of blood T cell repertoires in COVID-19. Measured with immunoSEQ multiplex PCR; TCRdb has only the in-frame clones, and not every one. This sample has some 190,000 clones; 80% to 90% occur once, and the top ten carry approximately 10%. What was sequenced was peripheral blood. These receptors all stem from a human donor with active or convalescent COVID-19. The donor label of this sample is uncertain.

This chain links TRBV7-9 with TRBJ1-2; D is unclear. The CDR3 covers 14 residues. Germline assignment: CDR1 SEHNR and CDR2 FQNEAQ (reference sequence). The V end was cut by 0 bases, the J end by 8 bases, with 13 bases between. DNA for the CDR3: TGTGCCAGCAGCTTAGCGGGGAGGGCTGAAGGCTACACCTTC. It is translated as CASSLAGRAEGYTF.

V and J are TRBV5-5 and TRBJ1-5; maybe TRBD1 (6 bases). V shed 4 bases and J shed 1 base, with 9 bases lying between them. The CDR3 spans 14 residues. Germline V gene data show CDR1 as SGHKS and CDR2 as YYEKEE (reference sequence). CDR3 sequence reads: CASSRRGSNQPQHF. The CDR3 DNA reads TGTGCCAGCAGCCGCAGGGGCAGCAATCAGCCCCAGCATTTT.

In this sample, this clone turned up a few times. Relative to the germline gene, one junction end is altered; a read error may explain this. The genes are TRBV24-1 and TRBJ2-7; TRBD1 matches at 10 bases. Germline lookup yields CDR1 KGHDR and CDR2 SFDVKD. The CDR3 is 15 amino acids. Here the CDR3 DNA reads TGTGCCACCAGTGAGCCGGGACAGGGGTCCTCCGAGCAGTACTTC. This translates into CATSEPGQGSSEQYF.

This clone was picked up a small number of times. The CDR3 sequence: CASSLVQGYTEAFF. CDR3 DNA: TGTGCCAGCAGCTTGGTCCAGGGGTACACTGAAGCTTTCTTT. The chain employs TRBV5-6 and TRBJ1-1; possible D gene TRBD1, 6 bases. Germline loops: CDR1 SGHDT, CDR2 YYEEEE. Between the trimmed V and J ends, which lost 0 bases and 3 bases, there was a span of 9 bases. The CDR3 covers 14 residues.

The rearrangement joins TRBV28 to TRBJ2-1, with TRBD2 matching over 12 bases. The CDR3 consists of 15 residues. V lost 6 bases, J lost 7 bases, and 7 bases stayed unmatched. The germline gives CDR1 MDHEN, CDR2 SYDVKM. The CDR3 coding sequence is TGTGCCAGCAGCCTAGCGGGAGGGCCCATTAATGAGCAGTTCTTC. It yields the protein CASSLAGGPINEQFF.

The chain links TRBV29-1 to TRBJ2-3; 11 bases agree with TRBD2. Germline V gives CDR1 SQVTM, CDR2 ANQGSEA. V lost 4 bases, J lost 4 bases, and 4 bases stayed unmatched. The CDR3 extends over 14 amino acids. CDR3 coding DNA: TGCAGCGTTGTTCTAGCGGGAGGTTCAGATACGCAGTATTTT. Translated, it gives CSVVLAGGSDTQYF.

The chain links TRBV6-6 to TRBJ1-2, with 8 bases that match TRBD1. Germline lookup yields CDR1 MNHNY and CDR2 SVGAGI (reference sequence). This CDR3 region has 14 residues. V lost 4 bases and J lost 7; bases outside the gene matches: 8. The CDR3 sequence is CASSSPWTGSGYTF. The CDR3 region has the DNA TGTGCCAGCAGTTCCCCTTGGACAGGGAGTGGCTACACCTTC.

This clone is a singleton in its sample. The chain carries TRBV7-2 and TRBJ1-3; D unclear. V lost 1 base to trimming and J lost 0 bases, with 10 bases between them. The CDR3 has 16 amino acids. CDR1 is SGHTA and CDR2 is FQGNSA in the germline V gene. The CDR3 nucleotides read TGTGCCAGCAGCTTAGGCCCAGTCTCCTCTGGAAACACCATATATTTT. This encodes CASSLGPVSSGNTIYF.